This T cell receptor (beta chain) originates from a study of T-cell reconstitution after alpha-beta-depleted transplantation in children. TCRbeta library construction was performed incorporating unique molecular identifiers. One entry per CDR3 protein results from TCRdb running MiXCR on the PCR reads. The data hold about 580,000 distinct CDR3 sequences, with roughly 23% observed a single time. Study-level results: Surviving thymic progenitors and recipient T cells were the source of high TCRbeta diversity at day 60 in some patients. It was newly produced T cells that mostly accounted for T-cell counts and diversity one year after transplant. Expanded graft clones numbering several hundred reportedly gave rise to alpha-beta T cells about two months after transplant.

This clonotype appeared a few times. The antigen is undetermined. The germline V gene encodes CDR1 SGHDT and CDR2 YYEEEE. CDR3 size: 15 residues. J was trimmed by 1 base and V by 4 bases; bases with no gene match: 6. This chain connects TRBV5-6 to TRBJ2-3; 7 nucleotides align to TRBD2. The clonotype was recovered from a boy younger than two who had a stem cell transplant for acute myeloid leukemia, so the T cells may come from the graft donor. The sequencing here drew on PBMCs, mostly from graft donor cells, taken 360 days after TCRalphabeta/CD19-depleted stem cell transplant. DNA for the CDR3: TGTGCCAGCAGCCTCACTAGCGCGGGCACAGATACGCAGTATTTT. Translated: CASSLTSAGTDTQYF.